This T cell receptor (beta chain) was sequenced during a study of early T cells in non-severe SARS-CoV-2 infection. At the level of the study: Unpaired chains resulted from sequencing bulk RNA of unsorted whole blood. Study conclusions and caveats: In VDJdb matching, anti-spike CD8 responses were favored while private and CD4 specificities went missing.

As for this clonotype: Antigen: not known.

V trimming: 6 bases; J trimming: 5 bases; junction bases outside the gene matches: 7. Germline V CDR1 and CDR2: MNHEY, SVGAGI. CDR3 length equals 14 residues. TCRdb fed the 5' RACE reads into MiXCR, producing one record per CDR3 protein. Of some 82,000 distinct CDR3 sequences listed, about 6% are singletons. The chain uses TRBV6-5 and TRBJ1-1, with 9 bases identical to TRBD1. The sequence derives from an adult who was a healthcare worker with PCR-confirmed SARS-CoV-2 infection or an uninfected control (not recorded which). The sample comprised whole blood. The CDR3: CASRWDREATEAFF. The DNA for the CDR3 is TGTGCCAGCAGATGGGACAGGGAGGCAACTGAAGCTTTCTTT.